The following is a T cell receptor (beta chain) sequence with its context. Its antigen is currently unknown. The data belong to a study of T cell responses to AZD1222 COVID-19 vaccine. Produced via immunoSEQ multiplex PCR; TCRdb's table is partial and in-frame only. The sample lists over 95,000 clones, roughly 90% occurring once. Study-level findings and limits: Among the donors, most were white British and more were female, and clonal diversity was possibly underestimated. Repertoire sampling was restricted to post-peak T cell response timepoints. Receipt of two AZD1222 doses was followed by a rise in Spike-specific TCR breadth and depth.

Trimming removed 5 bases from V and 5 bases from J; junction bases left unmatched: 14. The CDR3 sequence is 16 residues long. CDR1 and CDR2 from the germline V gene are SGHAT and FQNNGV. The J gene is TRBJ2-5, the V gene TRBV11-2; TRBD1 matches at 7 bases. The sample consisted of peripheral blood, taken on day 0 of AZD1222 vaccination. This receptor was taken from an adult in good health. The CDR3: CASSPRQGTFVETQYF. The CDR3 coding sequence is TGTGCCAGCAGCCCGAGACAGGGTACCTTTGTGGAGACCCAGTACTTC.